The present T cell receptor (beta chain) was sequenced within a study of OX40 agonist ivuxolimab in advanced cancers. Some clones are missing from TCRdb's copy, which holds only in-frame ones; the method was immunoSEQ multiplex PCR. Of tens of thousands of clones in the sample, around four fifths were seen once. CDR3 size: 17 residues. V was shortened by 5 bases and J by 5 bases, with 21 bases between the two germline ends. The rearrangement joins TRBV23-1 to TRBJ1-4; D possibly corresponds to TRBD1 (6 bases). TRBV23-1 is labeled an ORF, and its function is uncertain. The sample here was CD4+ or CD8+ T cells sorted from blood, taken in a trial of the OX40 agonist ivuxolimab. This clonotype originated in an adult with an advanced solid tumor such as melanoma, head and neck, liver or kidney cancer. CDR3 DNA sequence: TGCGCCAGCAGTAATCCCCAACCGGGACAAACCAATGAAAAACTGTTTTTT. Its translation: CASSNPQPGQTNEKLFF.